These 3 T cell receptor beta chains were all obtained from the same sample, sequenced in a study of blood T cell repertoires in COVID-19. Measured with immunoSEQ multiplex PCR; TCRdb has only the in-frame clones, and not every one. The sample contains 100,000 or so clones, more than 70% of which appear only once. The sequencing sample was made of peripheral blood. These receptors were collected from a human donor in a cohort sampled during active COVID-19.

Here the CDR3 DNA reads TGTGCCAGCAGCGTAGAACCCACTATCGGAAGCGGGGAGCTGTTTTTT. It translates to CASSVEPTIGSGELFF. The V and J genes are TRBV9 and TRBJ2-2; D gene uncertain. The CDR3 runs 16 residues. Between the trimmed V and J ends, which lost 0 bases and 7 bases, there was a span of 16 bases. Germline CDR1 and CDR2: SGDLS and YYNGEE.

This clone came up once. The chain links TRBV4-3 to TRBJ2-3; 15 nucleotides agree with TRBD2. V was pared by 4 bases and J by 3 bases, with 2 bases of the junction left unmatched. Germline V CDR1 and CDR2: LGHNA, YSLEER. The CDR3 totals 16 residues. CDR3 nucleotides: TGCGCCAGCAGCCCGGGACTAGCGGGAGGTACAGATACGCAGTATTTT. Translated, it gives CASSPGLAGGTDTQYF.

The chain carries TRBV28 and TRBJ1-1; D is possibly TRBD1 (5 bases). From germline, CDR1 is MDHEN and CDR2 SYDVKM. V was clipped by 5 bases and J by 4 bases, with 11 bases between them. The CDR3 runs to 13 residues. The CDR3 loop is CASSGWGPTEAFF. The CDR3 DNA is TGTGCCAGCAGTGGATGGGGCCCCACTGAAGCTTTCTTT. Combining the CDR3 with reference TRBV28 and TRBJ1-1 gives the whole variable domain DVKVTQSSRYLVKRTGEKVFLECVQDMDHENMFWYRQDPGLGLRLIYFSYDVKMKEKGDIPEGYSVSREKKERFSLILESASTNQTSMYLCASSGWGPTEAFFGQGTRLTVV.